The rows below give T cell receptor beta chains drawn from one sample of a study of T cells in Graves' hyperthyroidism and ophthalmopathy. TCRdb reanalysed the multiplex PCR reads using MiXCR and keeps one entry per CDR3 protein. Of under 450,000 distinct CDR3 sequences in the sample, about 13% were seen once. Specimen: blood. The receptors were gathered from a man younger than 45 with Graves' hyperthyroidism that later progressed to Graves' ophthalmopathy. Each CDR3 is given with its conserved first and last residue. D genes are given only for firm matches.

V gene	J gene	D gene	CDR3 protein
TRBV5-1	TRBJ2-5	NA	CASSSWGAQETQYF
TRBV11-2	TRBJ2-7	NA	CASSLDLAGGSEQYF
TRBV6-5	TRBJ2-3	NA	CASSYSSRTTDTQYF
TRBV28	TRBJ1-2	NA	CASSLSQSYGYTF
TRBV20-1	TRBJ1-3	NA	CSADTGPGNTIYF
TRBV30	TRBJ2-7	TRBD1	CAWRDRVNEQYF
TRBV24-1	TRBJ2-7	NA	CATSDTYEQYF
TRBV9	TRBJ1-2	NA	CASSATAQGPNYGYTF
TRBV9	TRBJ2-5	NA	CASSVEGGETQYF
TRBV12-3/TRBV12-4	NA	NA	CASSLPRPGDEQFF
TRBV28	TRBJ1-1	TRBD1	CASSTWTGKDTEAFF
TRBV5-1	TRBJ2-1	TRBD1	CASSLTRDSSYNEQFF
TRBV11-2	TRBJ2-7	NA	CASSLVHRPYEQYF
TRBV12-3/TRBV12-4	TRBJ2-7	TRBD1	CASTKEDRLYEQYF
TRBV20-1	TRBJ1-5	NA	CSARVLGLHQPQHF
TRBV9	TRBJ2-5	TRBD1	CASSVGQGRAETQYF
TRBV10-3	TRBJ1-4	NA	CAIRSGGLNEKLFF
TRBV4-3	TRBJ2-1	NA	CASSLTATRHEQFF
TRBV9	TRBJ1-6	NA	CASSVDQGRNSPLHF
TRBV7-9	TRBJ1-5	TRBD1	CASGTGGLDQPQHF
TRBV7-9	TRBJ1-1	NA	CASSLDRTATEAFF
TRBV28	TRBJ1-1	NA	CASSLRGWNTEAFF
TRBV11-2	TRBJ2-1	TRBD1	CASRLPGQGIYNEQFF
TRBV4-1	TRBJ1-2	NA	CASSQDAGRGYGYTF
TRBV6-5	TRBJ1-4	TRBD1	CASSYSWDRDRGKLFF
TRBV5-6	TRBJ1-4	NA	CASSLIGWTDQLPGNEKLFF
TRBV3-1	TRBJ2-7	NA	CASSQAARGVYEQYF
TRBV20-1	TRBJ2-7	NA	CSAGDIIYEQYF
TRBV7-2	TRBJ1-1	NA	CASSLGRADTEAFF
TRBV6-1	TRBJ2-4	TRBD1	CASSTMDRGRRNIQYF
TRBV12-3/TRBV12-4	TRBJ1-5	NA	CASSDVGGGNQPQHF
TRBV19	TRBJ2-3	NA	CASRRLTTDTQYF
TRBV28	TRBJ1-4	NA	CASTLAGASEKLFF
TRBV6-1	TRBJ2-2	NA	CASSEGGDTGELFF
TRBV11-2	TRBJ2-1	NA	CASSSYQREQFF
TRBV28	TRBJ1-4	NA	CASSLGRGRKKLFF
TRBV5-1	TRBJ1-2	TRBD1	CASSSLAGTGEGYTF
TRBV24-1	TRBJ1-1	NA	CATSDYQNTEAFF
TRBV5-6	TRBJ1-2	TRBD1	CASSLKGTGRYGYTF
TRBV3-1	TRBJ1-1	TRBD1	CASSQYGQGNTEAFF
TRBV9	TRBJ1-4	TRBD1	CASSATGGGEKLFF
TRBV9	TRBJ1-1	NA	CASSVEGGGKTEAFF
TRBV20-1	TRBJ1-1	NA	CSAITLVRGGVVLNTEAFF
TRBV5-1	TRBJ1-1	NA	CASSLPGRTNTEAFF
TRBV29-1	TRBJ2-6	NA	CSVLGGLSGANVLTF
TRBV20-1	TRBJ2-7	NA	CSATQTGEQYF
TRBV6-1	TRBJ2-7	NA	CASRTTGSYEQYF
TRBV6-1	TRBJ1-1	TRBD1	CASSDAGQGMENTEAFF
TRBV20-1	TRBJ1-1	TRBD1	CSAPGQGGEAFF
TRBV12-3/TRBV12-4	TRBJ2-1	NA	CASSLYNNEQFF
TRBV20-1	TRBJ2-4	NA	CSAIMQNIRYF
TRBV20-1	TRBJ2-3	TRBD1	CSANPGQGAIDTQYF
TRBV9	TRBJ2-3	TRBD2	CASSDRLAASTDTQYF
TRBV28	TRBJ2-7	NA	CASSLFPAYEQYF
TRBV24-1	TRBJ2-6	NA	CATSDPGKSNVLTF
TRBV6-1	TRBJ2-3	NA	CASSEGLTDTQYF
TRBV5-6	TRBJ1-5	NA	CASSLAGPSNQPQHF